This T cell receptor (beta chain) emerged from a study of OX40 agonist ivuxolimab in advanced cancers. Libraries were prepared by immunoSEQ multiplex PCR; TCRdb keeps only in-frame clonotypes and omits some of them. The sample has about 46,000 clones; about nine tenths are singletons. Study results and limitations: With doses of 0.1 to 3.0 mg/kg, CD4+ and CD8+ blood T cells had undergone clonal expansion by week 6.

Note on this clone: Its antigen is not known.

The CDR3 spans 13 residues. Looked up from germline, CDR1 is MNHEY and CDR2 is SMNVEV (reference sequence). Trimming at V came to 10 bases and at J to 9 bases, leaving 8 bases not matched to a gene. Specimen: CD4+ or CD8+ T cells sorted from blood, collected in a trial of the OX40 agonist ivuxolimab. This chain uses TRBV27 with TRBJ2-1; 11 nucleotides align to TRBD2. This receptor was taken from an adult with an advanced solid tumor such as melanoma, head and neck, liver or kidney cancer. CDR3 loop: CATWTSGPREQFF. The CDR3 region has the DNA TGTGCCACCTGGACTAGCGGGCCCCGTGAGCAGTTCTTC.